These 24 T cell receptor beta chains were sequenced from one sample in a study of T-cell memory formation after mild COVID-19. TCRdb reprocessed the 5' RACE reads via MiXCR and lists one record per CDR3 protein. The sample yields 350,000 or so distinct CDR3 sequences, about 20% seen once. The sample taken for sequencing was PBMCs or a T cell subset sorted from them (not recorded which). Source of these receptors: a young man who had mild COVID-19 (a few samples of this study predate the infection). Cell type and time point are not known.

In its sample, this clonotype was seen many times. The rearrangement links TRBV5-1 to TRBJ2-1; no clear D. The CDR3 runs to 13 residues. V gave up 0 bases and J gave up 9 bases, with 10 bases separating them. Per the germline V gene, CDR1 is SGHRS and CDR2 is YFSETQ. The CDR3 protein is CASSLVPGGEQFF. The CDR3 DNA reads as TGCGCCAGCAGCTTGGTGCCAGGCGGTGAGCAGTTCTTC. Variable domain in full (rest from reference TRBV5-1 and TRBJ2-1): KAGVTQTPRYLIKTRGQQVTLSCSPISGHRSVSWYQQTPGQGLQFLFEYFSETQRNKGNFPGRFSGRQFSNSRSEMNVSTLELGDSALYLCASSLVPGGEQFFGPGTRLTVL.

This clonotype was observed a handful of times. The chain joins TRBV3-1 to TRBJ2-7; 11 bases match TRBD2. The CDR3 runs 19 residues. V dropped 4 bases and J dropped 0; count of bases not matched to a gene: 14. Germline loops: CDR1 LGHDT, CDR2 YNNKEL (reference sequence). In nucleotides, the CDR3 is TGTGCCAGCAGCCTTGAGACTAGCGGGGCCCTCTGGAGCTCCTACGAGCAGTACTTC. It specifies CASSLETSGALWSSYEQYF.

The table lists this clonotype with a few counts. J is TRBJ1-4 and V is TRBV4-3; D is ambiguous. V lost 0 bases, J lost 0 bases, and 11 bases lay in between. The length of the CDR3 is 17 residues. From germline, CDR1 is LGHNA and CDR2 YSLEER. The DNA of the CDR3 is TGCGCCAGCAGCCAAGATCTGGGATATGCAACTAATGAAAAACTGTTTTTT. Encoded protein: CASSQDLGYATNEKLFF.

V usage is TRBV2 and J usage is TRBJ2-1; D is perhaps TRBD1 or TRBD2 (5 bases each). V dropped 8 bases and J dropped 9 bases, with 17 bases sitting between them. In germline, CDR1 is SNHLY, CDR2 FYNNEI. The CDR3 runs to 13 residues. For the CDR3, the DNA is TGTGCCAGCGGGAGACTGGGGCTACCTGAGCAGTTCTTC. The encoded protein is CASGRLGLPEQFF.

This chain uses TRBV12-3 or TRBV12-4 with TRBJ2-5; 11 bases match TRBD2. Losses at the gene ends were 5 bases for V and 0 bases for J; bases not matched to a gene: 2. The CDR3 sequence is 15 residues long. CDR3 residues: CASSGLAGDQETQYF. CDR3 DNA: TGTGCCAGCAGTGGACTAGCGGGCGACCAAGAGACCCAGTACTTC.

This clonotype was seen more than once but under ten times. The CDR3 reads CASSGQGKNIQYF. Written as DNA, the CDR3 is TGTGCCAGCTCTGGACAGGGAAAAAACATTCAGTACTTC. This chain links TRBV2 with TRBJ2-4; TRBD1 matches at 8 bases. Trimming cost V 8 bases and J 4 bases; bases outside gene matches: 4. The CDR3 covers 13 residues. The germline V gene encodes CDR1 SNHLY and CDR2 FYNNEI. Full variable domain (rest looked up from reference TRBV2 and TRBJ2-4): EPEVTQTPSHQVTQMGQEVILRCVPISNHLYFYWYRQILGQKVEFLVSFYNNEISEKSEIFDDQFSVERPDGSNFTLKIRSTKLEDSAMYFCASSGQGKNIQYFGAGTRLSVL.

This sequence joins TRBV20-1 and TRBJ1-2; TRBD1 aligns across 9 bases. The V segment lost 6 bases and the J segment 4 bases; nucleotides outside the gene matches: 6. Germline assignment: CDR1 DFQATT and CDR2 SNEGSKA (reference sequence). This CDR3 is 13 amino acids long. The CDR3 loop reads CSAQLDRGYGYTF. CDR3 bases: TGCAGTGCCCAACTGGACAGGGGCTATGGCTACACCTTC.

This chain joins TRBV20-1 and TRBJ2-5, with 8 bases identical to TRBD2. CDR1 DFQATT and CDR2 SNEGSKA come from the germline V gene (reference sequence). V dropped 5 bases and J dropped 4; count of bases not matched to a gene: 15. This CDR3 contains 16 residues. The CDR3 protein is CSAQLDRGGVLETQYF. In DNA form, the CDR3 reads TGCAGTGCTCAATTAGATCGGGGGGGCGTTTTAGAGACCCAGTACTTC.

This clonotype was seen only a few times. One end of the junction is discordant with germline, which a read error may explain. This chain connects TRBV5-4 to TRBJ2-5, with D perhaps matching TRBD1 or TRBD2 (7 bases each). This CDR3 has 16 amino acids. The V gene's germline CDR1 is SGHNT and CDR2 YYREEE (reference sequence). The CDR3 reads CASTLGGQGGIGGQYF. CDR3 in DNA: TGTGCCAGCACCTTGGGAGGTCAGGGGGGGATAGGGGGCCAGTACTTC.

The rearrangement uses TRBV5-1 and TRBJ1-2; 9 bases map to TRBD1. The CDR3 spans 16 residues. Per germline, CDR1 SGHRS and CDR2 YFSETQ. J was trimmed by 8 bases and V by 6 bases; bases with no gene match: 17. The CDR3: CASIQTPGQGIGGYTF. As DNA, the CDR3 is TGCGCCAGCATACAAACGCCGGGACAGGGCATTGGAGGCTACACCTTC.

This clonotype has only a few counts. The V gene is TRBV29-1, the J gene TRBJ1-1; D is unclear. This CDR3 has 12 amino acids. The V end lost 4 bases, the J end lost 1 base, and 7 bases lay between the germline ends. Germline assignment: CDR1 SQVTM and CDR2 ANQGSEA. In nucleotides, the CDR3 is TGCAGCGTTGGCCCGGGGAACACTGAAGCTTTCTTT. Translated, it gives CSVGPGNTEAFF.

There are a few counts of this clonotype. This chain joins TRBV7-2 and TRBJ2-3; D tentatively reads TRBD1 or TRBD2 (5 bases each). CDR1 and CDR2 from the germline V gene are SGHTA and FQGNSA. The CDR3 loop spans 14 amino acids. V lost 2 bases and J 5 bases, leaving 11 bases between the germline ends. The CDR3 protein is CASSLSRGLDTQYF. The DNA for the CDR3 is TGTGCCAGCAGCTTATCCCGGGGCCTAGATACGCAGTATTTT.

V and J are TRBV28 and TRBJ2-3; a weak D match, TRBD2 (6 bases). Trimming removed 8 bases from V and 6 bases from J, with 12 bases in between. The CDR3 runs to 12 residues. Germline CDR1 MDHEN, CDR2 SYDVKM. CDR3 sequence: CASRLGGDTQYF. CDR3 DNA sequence: TGTGCCAGCCGGCTGGGGGGTGATACGCAGTATTTT.

This clonotype occurred a few times. This chain connects TRBV14 to TRBJ1-6, with D possibly matching TRBD1 (5 bases). V gave up 0 bases and J gave up 7 bases, with 13 bases separating them. The germline V gene has CDR1 SGHDN and CDR2 FVKESK. The CDR3 is 16 residues long. The CDR3 DNA reads TGTGCCAGCAGCCAAGAAATGGGAGACAGAAATTCACCCCTCCACTTT. This codes for CASSQEMGDRNSPLHF.

This chain uses TRBV4-3 with TRBJ1-4; D is unclear. The germline CDR1 and CDR2 sequences are LGHNA and YSLEER. The CDR3 has 14 residues. V shed 1 base and J shed 4 bases, with 7 bases lying between them. In DNA form, the CDR3 reads TGCGCCAGCAGCCAAGGAGGGAGTAATGAAAAACTGTTTTTT. It translates to CASSQGGSNEKLFF.

A few counts support this clonotype. This chain links TRBV6-6 with TRBJ1-1; D not resolved. This CDR3 has 14 amino acids. Germline CDR1 reads MNHNY; CDR2 reads SVGAGI (reference sequence). The V end was cut by 2 bases, the J end by 0 bases, with 7 bases between. The CDR3 bases are TGTGCCAGCAGTTACAAGATTATGAACACTGAAGCTTTCTTT. This translates into CASSYKIMNTEAFF.

The chain uses TRBV2 and TRBJ2-5, with D perhaps TRBD2 (5 bases). This CDR3 is 14 amino acids long. Germline V lookup: CDR1 SNHLY, CDR2 FYNNEI. Trimming stripped 5 bases from V and 2 bases from J, with 12 bases between. DNA for the CDR3: TGTGCCAGCAGTAAGCGGACTTCGCAAGAGACCCAGTACTTC. Amino acids: CASSKRTSQETQYF.

The chain is built from TRBV2 and TRBJ2-5; 10 bases are shared with TRBD1. After removal of 4 bases from V and 3 bases from J, the junction contained 5 bases not matched to a gene. This CDR3 spans 15 amino acids. Germline V lookup: CDR1 SNHLY, CDR2 FYNNEI. The CDR3 reads CASSGEGTGEETQYF. The CDR3 DNA reads TGTGCCAGCAGTGGGGAGGGGACAGGGGAAGAGACCCAGTACTTC. The whole variable domain, remainder taken from reference TRBV2 and TRBJ2-5, is EPEVTQTPSHQVTQMGQEVILRCVPISNHLYFYWYRQILGQKVEFLVSFYNNEISEKSEIFDDQFSVERPDGSNFTLKIRSTKLEDSAMYFCASSGEGTGEETQYFGPGTRLLVL.

As for this clonotype: One end of the junction does not line up with germline, which may come from a read error. J is TRBJ2-5 and V is TRBV5-1; 8 positions match TRBD2. Germline V gives CDR1 SGHRS, CDR2 YFSETQ. This CDR3 contains 15 residues. The CDR3 nucleotides read TGCGCCGGCAGAATCGTAGCGGGGAGACAAGAGACCCAGTACTTC. Encoded protein: CAGRIVAGRQETQYF.

A single count supports this clonotype. The chain recombines TRBV6-5 with TRBJ2-1; D not certain. Per the germline V gene, CDR1 is MNHEY and CDR2 is SVGAGI. The V end lost 6 bases, the J end lost 5 bases, and 11 bases lay between the germline ends. The CDR3 has 13 amino acids. CDR3 sequence: CASRKGNDNEQFF. CDR3 bases: TGTGCCAGCAGGAAAGGTAATGACAATGAGCAGTTCTTC.

There are a few counts of this clonotype. The chain joins TRBV4-3 to TRBJ1-2; no clear D gene. The ends were cut back, 2 bases at V and 0 bases at J, with 7 bases in the middle. Germline values: CDR1 LGHNA, CDR2 YSLEER. This CDR3 comprises 14 residues. CDR3 amino acids: CASSQLHTNYGYTF. The CDR3 DNA reads as TGCGCCAGCAGCCAACTACACACTAACTATGGCTACACCTTC.

The V gene is TRBV20-1, the J gene TRBJ1-2; 7 positions match TRBD1. Germline values: CDR1 DFQATT, CDR2 SNEGSKA (reference sequence). The CDR3 consists of 13 residues. J lost 3 bases, V lost 4 bases, and 5 bases had no gene match. DNA for the CDR3: TGCAGTGCTACCCGAGACAGGGACTATGGCTACACCTTC. Protein sequence: CSATRDRDYGYTF.

The table lists this clonotype with a few counts. V gene TRBV18 combines with J gene TRBJ2-7, with 8 bases aligning to TRBD2. The CDR3 length is 15 residues. Germline CDR1 KGHSH, CDR2 LQKENI. V was pared by 0 bases and J by 4 bases, with 5 bases of the junction left unmatched. The CDR3, as DNA: TGTGCCAGCTCACCACCGGGGCTAGCGGGTTACGAGCAGTACTTC. Amino acid sequence: CASSPPGLAGYEQYF.

The CDR3 spells CASSYGDGELFF. The CDR3 DNA reads TGTGCCAGCAGTTACGGAGACGGGGAGCTGTTTTTT. The rearrangement joins TRBV6-6 to TRBJ2-2; no definite D call. Germline CDR1 is MNHNY and CDR2 is SVGAGI (reference sequence). CDR3 length: 12 residues. V was pared by 2 bases and J by 7 bases, with 5 bases between.